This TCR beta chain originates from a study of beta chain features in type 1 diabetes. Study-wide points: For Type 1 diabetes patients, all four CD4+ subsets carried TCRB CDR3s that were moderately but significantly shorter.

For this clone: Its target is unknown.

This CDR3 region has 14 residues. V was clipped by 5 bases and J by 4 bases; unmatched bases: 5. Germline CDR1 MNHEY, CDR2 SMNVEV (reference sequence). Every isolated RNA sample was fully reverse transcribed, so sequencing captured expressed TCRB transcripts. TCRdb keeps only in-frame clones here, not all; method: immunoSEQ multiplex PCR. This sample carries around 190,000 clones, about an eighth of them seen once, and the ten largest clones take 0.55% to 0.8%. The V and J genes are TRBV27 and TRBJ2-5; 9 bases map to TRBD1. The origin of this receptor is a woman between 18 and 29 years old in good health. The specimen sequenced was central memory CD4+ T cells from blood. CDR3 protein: CASSKGQGLETQYF. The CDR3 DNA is TGTGCCAGCAGTAAGGGACAGGGACTAGAGACCCAGTACTTC.